The 22 T cell receptor beta chains given below trace back to one sample, sequenced in a study of shared clonotypes between healthy human individuals. Using immunoSEQ multiplex PCR, the repertoire was profiled, and TCRdb retains in-frame clones only, with some absent. The table includes over 2 million clones, around 93% detected once. The sequenced material came from naive CD4+ T cells from PBMCs. Subset specified: CD45RA+ positively selected. All receptors come from a man aged 18-30 years in good health. Some clones in this sample may be carry-over from other donors' samples.

This sequence joins TRBV9 and TRBJ1-3; D not certain. The CDR3 extends over 14 amino acids. Between the trimmed V and J ends, which lost 2 bases and 0 bases, there was a span of 6 bases. Looked up from germline, CDR1 is SGDLS and CDR2 is YYNGEE. This CDR3 reads CASSVTDSGNTIYF. For the CDR3, the DNA is TGTGCCAGCAGCGTTACGGACTCTGGAAACACCATATATTTT.

The chain links TRBV28 to TRBJ2-7, with 14 bases that match TRBD2. Germline trimming cut 5 bases from V and 6 bases from J; bases unmatched to any gene: 18. The CDR3 has 19 amino acids. Germline CDR1 MDHEN, CDR2 SYDVKM. DNA of the CDR3: TGTGCCAGCAGTACCCTCGGCAGGTCGGGACTAGCGGGAGTTCGCGAGCAGTACTTC. Translating it yields CASSTLGRSGLAGVREQYF.

The chain is built from TRBV28 and TRBJ2-7, with 10 bases aligning to TRBD1. Germline assignment: CDR1 MDHEN and CDR2 SYDVKM. The CDR3 length is 14 residues. J was trimmed by 6 bases and V by 6 bases; bases with no gene match: 8. The CDR3 DNA reads TGTGCCAGCAGAATTCGACAGGGGGCGCGCGAGCAGTACTTC. It is translated as CASRIRQGAREQYF. Looking up the rest from reference TRBV28 and TRBJ2-7 gives the full variable domain: DVKVTQSSRYLVKRTGEKVFLECVQDMDHENMFWYRQDPGLGLRLIYFSYDVKMKEKGDIPEGYSVSREKKERFSLILESASTNQTSMYLCASRIRQGAREQYFGPGTRLTVT.

The chain links TRBV6-1 to TRBJ1-2; 8 bases match TRBD1. V lost 1 base and J lost 6; bases outside the gene matches: 7. The germline V gene encodes CDR1 MNHNS and CDR2 SASEGT. The CDR3 covers 15 residues. CDR3 nucleotides: TGTGCCAGCAGTGAAGGATGGGGCAGGGGGCATGGCTACACCTTC. Translated: CASSEGWGRGHGYTF.

The V gene is TRBV25-1, the J gene TRBJ2-2; no firm D call. From germline, CDR1 is MGHDK and CDR2 SYGVNS. The CDR3 length is 15 residues. Trimming cost V 1 base and J 0 bases, with 6 bases left between them. CDR3 DNA: TGTGCCAGCAGTGAATTTCCAGCGAACACCGGGGAGCTGTTTTTT. It translates to CASSEFPANTGELFF.

The V gene is TRBV5-1, the J gene TRBJ1-2; 10 nucleotides agree with TRBD1. With V trimmed by 5 bases and J by 6 bases, 4 bases remained unmatched. The CDR3 sequence is 13 residues long. The germline V gene has CDR1 SGHRS and CDR2 YFSETQ. The CDR3 coding sequence is TGCGCCAGCAGGGACAGGGGGGTCGATGGCTACACCTTC. Translation: CASRDRGVDGYTF.

This chain uses TRBV19 with TRBJ1-2; 9 positions agree with TRBD1. Losses at the gene ends were 5 bases for V and 5 bases for J; bases not matched to a gene: 6. CDR3 length: 14 amino acids. Germline V gives CDR1 LNHDA, CDR2 SQIVND (reference sequence). The CDR3 coding sequence is TGTGCCAGTAGTCCCCGGGACAGGGTTTATGGCTACACCTTC. Amino acids: CASSPRDRVYGYTF.

The chain has TRBV6-1 and TRBJ1-3; D is ambiguous. The V and J ends lost 11 bases and 4 bases respectively, with 12 bases between them. CDR1 is MNHNS and CDR2 is SASEGT in the germline V gene. The CDR3 covers 12 residues. The CDR3 spells CAVTSSGNTIYF. CDR3 DNA: TGTGCCGTTACGAGTTCGGGAAACACCATATATTTT.

A single count supports this clone. The chain has TRBV5-4 and TRBJ1-2; D ambiguous. CDR3 length: 12 amino acids. CDR1 and CDR2 (germline): SGHNT, YYREEE (reference sequence). Trimming stripped 0 bases from V and 7 bases from J, with 7 bases between. The CDR3 DNA sequence: TGTGCCAGCAGCTTGGGTCTCGGTGGCTACACCTTC. Translation: CASSLGLGGYTF.

The V and J genes are TRBV4-1 and TRBJ2-2, with D possibly being TRBD2 (6 bases). Trimming took off 4 bases at V and 1 base at J, with 10 bases between the two ends. Germline CDR1 and CDR2: MGHRA and YSYEKL. CDR3 length: 15 amino acids. CDR3 sequence: CASSPWGVNTGELFF. The CDR3 region has the DNA TGCGCCAGCAGCCCATGGGGGGTGAACACCGGGGAGCTGTTTTTT.

The genes are TRBV27 and TRBJ1-2; D is ambiguous. The CDR3 has 14 amino acids. CDR1 and CDR2 (germline): MNHEY, SMNVEV (reference sequence). Trimming removed 4 bases from V and 4 bases from J, with 13 bases in between. CDR3 in amino acids: CASSSQGLRYGYTF. The CDR3 nucleotides are TGTGCCAGCAGTTCTCAAGGGCTCCGCTATGGCTACACCTTC.

The genes are TRBV7-8 and TRBJ2-1; the D gene is possibly TRBD2 (6 bases). Trimming shortened V by 3 bases and J by 4 bases, and 10 bases separated the two germline ends. Germline CDR1 and CDR2: SGHVS and FQNEAQ. The CDR3 sequence is 14 residues long. CDR3 loop: CASSLDSGYNEQFF. The CDR3 DNA reads TGTGCCAGCAGCTTGGATAGCGGATACAATGAGCAGTTCTTC.

In DNA, the CDR3 is TGCAGCGGGTTAGGCCCTGCTATAGTATACGAGCAGTACTTC. It encodes CSGLGPAIVYEQYF. The chain joins TRBV29-1 to TRBJ2-7; D gene ambiguous. The V end lost 7 bases, the J end lost 4 bases, and 20 bases lay between the germline ends. Germline loops: CDR1 SQVTM, CDR2 ANQGSEA. CDR3 length: 14 residues.

The V call is TRBV4-1, the J call TRBJ2-5; a possible D gene is TRBD2 (5 bases). Germline V gene sequence: CDR1 MGHRA, CDR2 YSYEKL. This CDR3 comprises 11 residues. V was trimmed by 8 bases and J by 11 bases, leaving 15 bases between them. This chain's CDR3 is CASAGVREQYF. CDR3 sequence (DNA): TGCGCCAGCGCCGGGGTGAGGGAGCAGTACTTC.

Details on this clone: Other DNA sequences from this sample encode an identical CDR3 as well. The chain has TRBV6-5 and TRBJ2-3; D ambiguous. Trimming took off 0 bases at V and 3 bases at J, with 7 bases between the two ends. Germline values: CDR1 MNHEY, CDR2 SVGAGI. The CDR3 spans 14 residues. CDR3 protein: CASSYSRRTDTQYF. The CDR3 nucleotides are TGTGCCAGCAGTTACTCGAGACGTACAGATACGCAGTATTTT.

This chain connects TRBV7-3 to TRBJ1-1; D gene unclear. Trimming cost V 6 bases and J 2 bases, with 10 bases left between them. CDR3 size: 13 residues. From germline, CDR1 is SGHTA and CDR2 FQGTGA. CDR3 sequence reads: CASSRTDNTEAFF. CDR3 nucleotide sequence: TGTGCCAGCAGTCGGACGGATAACACTGAAGCTTTCTTT. The variable domain in full, completed from reference TRBV7-3 and TRBJ1-1, reads GAGVSQTPSNKVTEKGKYVELRCDPISGHTALYWYRQSLGQGPEFLIYFQGTGAADDSGLPNDRFFAVRPEGSVSTLKIQRTERGDSAVYLCASSRTDNTEAFFGQGTRLTVV.

The rearrangement links TRBV20-1 to TRBJ1-4; D unclear. Germline V gene lookup returns CDR1 DFQATT and CDR2 SNEGSKA (reference sequence). V was cut by 1 base and J by 8 bases, with 5 bases left in between. The length of the CDR3 is 11 residues. CDR3 in amino acids: CSARVDEKLFF. CDR3 DNA sequence: TGCAGTGCTAGAGTTGACGAAAAACTGTTTTTT.

For this clone: Other DNA variants within this sample encode the same CDR3. The genes are TRBV5-1 and TRBJ2-6; D gene uncertain. The length of the CDR3 is 15 residues. V lost 4 bases and J 2 bases, leaving 10 bases between the germline ends. Per the germline V gene, CDR1 is SGHRS and CDR2 is YFSETQ. CDR3 bases: TGCGCCAGCAGCCCGGGTACCGCTGGGGCCAACGTCCTGACTTTC. Its protein is CASSPGTAGANVLTF.

This chain joins TRBV5-5 and TRBJ1-5, with D possibly TRBD1 on 5 matching bases. CDR3 length: 14 amino acids. Germline V gene data show CDR1 as SGHKS and CDR2 as YYEKEE (reference sequence). The germline V and J ends were trimmed by 0 bases and 6 bases, with 10 bases remaining between them. The CDR3 reads CASSLDRIGQPQHF. For the CDR3, the DNA is TGTGCCAGCAGCTTGGACAGGATCGGTCAGCCCCAGCATTTT.

The CDR3 region has the DNA TGTGCCAGCTCTACGGGCGGTACTGGAAACACCATATATTTT. This sequence encodes CASSTGGTGNTIYF. The rearrangement joins TRBV18 to TRBJ1-3; D is undetermined. V was clipped by 6 bases and J by 2 bases, with 11 bases between them. CDR1 and CDR2 (germline): KGHSH, LQKENI. There are 14 residues in the CDR3.

This chain joins TRBV5-1 and TRBJ2-5; TRBD2 is a possible D gene (6 bases). CDR1 is SGHRS, CDR2 YFSETQ, per germline. V was clipped by 0 bases and J by 4 bases, with 13 bases between them. The CDR3 totals 15 residues. As DNA, the CDR3 is TGCGCCAGCAGCTTGGTGGCCCGGAGGGGAGAGACCCAGTACTTC. Its translation is CASSLVARRGETQYF.

About this clone: The same CDR3 also results from other DNA sequences found in this sample. V usage is TRBV11-2 and J usage is TRBJ2-7; D unclear. V was trimmed by 4 bases and J by 4 bases, leaving 5 bases between them. Germline assignment: CDR1 SGHAT and CDR2 FQNNGV. CDR3 length: 11 amino acids. DNA for the CDR3: TGTGCCAGCAGCTCCGTATACGAGCAGTACTTC. Amino acid sequence: CASSSVYEQYF. Looking up the rest from reference TRBV11-2 and TRBJ2-7 gives the full variable domain: EAGVAQSPRYKIIEKRQSVAFWCNPISGHATLYWYQQILGQGPKLLIQFQNNGVVDDSQLPKDRFSAERLKGVDSTLKIQPAKLEDSAVYLCASSSVYEQYFGPGTRLTVT.